These 29 T cell receptor beta chains originate from one sample sequenced in a study of regulatory T cells (dated by TCRdb to the late 2010s). Study-wide findings and limitations: Enrichment for hydrophobic residues at CDR3 positions 6 and 7 was found in conventional CD4+ T cells from CD3G-deficient patients, suggesting more self-reactive specificities.

Library method: the immunoSEQ multiplex PCR assay. For the multiplex PCR, 52 forward TRBV primers and 13 reverse TRBJ primers were used, and amplification bias was corrected with both assay-based and computational methods. The table was pulled from immuneACCESS by TCRdb, which kept in-frame rearrangements only. Such tables lose some clones; where checked, under half of the loss comes from unresolved V genes, and the rest has no known cause. The sample table holds 20,000 to 25,000 clones, of which roughly 90% were seen once. The ten most abundant clones make up roughly 1.3% of the sample. Their specific antigens are unknown. Sequenced material: conventional CD4+ T cells sorted from blood. These receptors were taken from a child aged 5 to 17 with CD3G deficiency.

The CDR3 DNA reads as TGCGCCAGCAGGGCTGGACAGGGCGAGAACACTGAAGCTTTCTTT. Translated: CASRAGQGENTEAFF. This chain connects TRBV5-1 to TRBJ1-1; the match to TRBD1 covers 8 bases. Germline lookup yields CDR1 SGHRS and CDR2 YFSETQ. Unmatched junction bases numbered 7, after V lost 5 bases and J lost 1 base. The CDR3 has 15 residues.

The genes are TRBV6-1 and TRBJ2-7; D ambiguous. This CDR3 comprises 13 residues. The V end lost 0 bases, the J end lost 4 bases, and 7 bases lay between the germline ends. Germline CDR1 MNHNS, CDR2 SASEGT. CDR3 nucleotide sequence: TGTGCCAGCAGTGAAGCCCCGCGGTACGAGCAGTACTTC. As protein: CASSEAPRYEQYF.

The J gene is TRBJ2-1, the V gene TRBV23-1; no definite D call. TRBV23-1 is an open reading frame, and its role is uncertain. The CDR3 has 13 amino acids. V lost 7 bases and J lost 8, with 15 bases in between. CDR3 region: CASMNMMGDEQFF. The CDR3, as DNA: TGCGCCAGCATGAACATGATGGGCGATGAGCAGTTCTTC.

The V gene is TRBV19, the J gene TRBJ1-1; D unclear. Germline-derived CDR1 and CDR2 are LNHDA and SQIVND (reference sequence). The CDR3 extends over 16 amino acids. V was trimmed by 3 bases and J by 4 bases, leaving 18 bases between them. This chain's CDR3 is CASSMAYISGVTEAFF. The DNA for the CDR3 is TGTGCCAGTAGTATGGCCTACATTTCAGGCGTCACTGAAGCTTTCTTT.

The chain couples TRBV28 to TRBJ2-2, with D tentatively TRBD2 (5 bases). CDR1 and CDR2 (germline): MDHEN, SYDVKM. This CDR3 has 13 residues. V shed 3 bases and J shed 6 bases, with 8 bases lying between them. CDR3 sequence (DNA): TGTGCCAGCAGTTTCACGAGGGCCGGGGAGCTGTTTTTT. Encoded protein: CASSFTRAGELFF. The full variable domain, its missing parts supplied by reference TRBV28 and TRBJ2-2, is DVKVTQSSRYLVKRTGEKVFLECVQDMDHENMFWYRQDPGLGLRLIYFSYDVKMKEKGDIPEGYSVSREKKERFSLILESASTNQTSMYLCASSFTRAGELFFGEGSRLTVL.

The rearrangement links TRBV5-1 to TRBJ2-1; 7 nucleotides align to TRBD2. The V gene's germline CDR1 is SGHRS and CDR2 YFSETQ. This CDR3 region has 15 residues. J gave up 7 bases and V 0 bases, and 7 bases lay outside the gene matches. CDR3 nucleotide sequence: TGCGCCAGCAGCTTGGTGGAGGGAGGGCGGAATGAGCAGTTCTTC. Amino acid sequence: CASSLVEGGRNEQFF.

CDR3 nucleotide sequence: TGCGCCAGCAGCCCTAGGGGACTAGCTGGAGTCGGGGAGCTGTTTTTT. It translates to CASSPRGLAGVGELFF. The chain links TRBV5-1 to TRBJ2-2; TRBD2 matches at 9 bases. The CDR3 extends over 16 amino acids. CDR1 and CDR2 from the germline V gene are SGHRS and YFSETQ. V was clipped by 4 bases and J by 7 bases; unmatched bases: 11.

This clone appeared once. This sequence joins TRBV30 and TRBJ2-3; TRBD2 is a possible D gene (6 bases). Germline CDR1 reads GTSNPN; CDR2 reads SVGIG (reference sequence). The V end was cut by 8 bases, the J end by 5 bases, with 14 bases between. The CDR3 is 12 amino acids. CDR3 sequence reads: CAGLSGGDTQYF. The CDR3 nucleotides read TGTGCCGGCCTTAGCGGCGGAGATACGCAGTATTTT.

The chain uses TRBV5-1 and TRBJ1-1, with D uncertain. Trimming took off 3 bases at V and 0 bases at J, with 6 bases between the two ends. CDR3 length: 13 amino acids. Germline V lookup: CDR1 SGHRS, CDR2 YFSETQ. The CDR3 DNA is TGCGCCAGCAGCTCCTCAATGAACACTGAAGCTTTCTTT. It specifies CASSSSMNTEAFF.

The V call is TRBV7-8, the J call TRBJ2-5; possibly TRBD1 or TRBD2 for D (5 bases each). The end of the DNA aligns better with TRBJ2-7, so the J call may be wrong. The germline gives CDR1 SGHVS, CDR2 FQNEAQ. CDR3 length equals 14 residues. The CDR3 loop is CASSLVGGNYEQYF. CDR3 DNA: TGTGCCAGCAGCTTAGTTGGGGGAAACTACGAGCAGTACTTC.

The genes are TRBV5-1 and TRBJ2-5, with 10 bases matching TRBD2. The CDR3 contains 17 residues. In germline, CDR1 is SGHRS, CDR2 YFSETQ. V dropped 1 base and J dropped 1; count of bases not matched to a gene: 7. For the CDR3, the DNA is TGCGCCAGCAGCTTGTCGGTAGCGGGAGGACCCCAAGAGACCCAGTACTTC. Its translation: CASSLSVAGGPQETQYF.

CDR3 nucleotide sequence: TGTGCCAGCAGCTTAGCGCGGGAGGAGAACACCGGGGAGCTGTTTTTT. Encoded protein: CASSLAREENTGELFF. This chain links TRBV7-9 with TRBJ2-2; TRBD2 matches 8 bases. The CDR3 sequence is 16 residues long. Germline CDR1 is SEHNR and CDR2 is FQNEAQ (reference sequence). V gave up 0 bases and J gave up 1 base; unmatched junction bases: 1.

The chain couples TRBV5-1 to TRBJ2-1, with D hard to call. V was shortened by 0 bases and J by 9 bases, with 7 bases between the two germline ends. The CDR3 is 12 residues long. Per the germline V gene, CDR1 is SGHRS and CDR2 is YFSETQ. The DNA for the CDR3 is TGCGCCAGCAGCTTGGCCTGGGGTGAGCAGTTCTTC. It codes for CASSLAWGEQFF.

This chain links TRBV28 with TRBJ2-5, with D possibly TRBD1 on 5 matching bases. The DNA end favors TRBJ2-7, so the J call may be wrong. Looked up from germline, CDR1 is MDHEN and CDR2 is SYDVKM. The CDR3 consists of 15 residues. CDR3 nucleotide sequence: TGTGCCAGCAGTTTAAGGGGAAAGGGTCGCCGCGAGCAGTACTTC. This sequence encodes CASSLRGKGRREQYF.

The chain is built from TRBV11-2 and TRBJ2-7; TRBD1 or TRBD2 may be the D gene (5 bases each). The CDR3 consists of 13 residues. In germline, CDR1 is SGHAT, CDR2 FQNNGV. V lost 0 bases, J lost 13 bases, and 16 bases lay in between. CDR3 nucleotide sequence: TGTGCCAGCAGCTTAGATCCGGGGACCCCGGCTTACTTC. This codes for CASSLDPGTPAYF.

This chain links TRBV5-1 with TRBJ1-2; D remains ambiguous. In germline, CDR1 is SGHRS, CDR2 YFSETQ. There are 14 residues in the CDR3. The V gene lost 4 bases and the J gene lost 1 base, with 11 bases spanning the gap. Here the CDR3 DNA reads TGCGCCAGCAGCATTGGAGGAGATAACTATGGCTACACCTTC. Translating it yields CASSIGGDNYGYTF. The full variable domain, rest sourced from reference TRBV5-1 and TRBJ1-2, is KAGVTQTPRYLIKTRGQQVTLSCSPISGHRSVSWYQQTPGQGLQFLFEYFSETQRNKGNFPGRFSGRQFSNSRSEMNVSTLELGDSALYLCASSIGGDNYGYTFGSGTRLTVV.

This clone was detected only once. The chain has TRBV6-1 and TRBJ2-7, with unresolved D. Germline V gene sequence: CDR1 MNHNS, CDR2 SASEGT. Deletions cut 5 bases from V and 2 bases from J, with 10 bases between. The CDR3 contains 13 residues. In nucleotides, the CDR3 is TGTGCCAGCAGTTCCAGCATCACCTACGAGCAGTACTTC. It is translated as CASSSSITYEQYF.

V usage is TRBV7-9 and J usage is TRBJ2-3, with D possibly called TRBD1 or TRBD2 (6 bases each). This CDR3 has 15 amino acids. The V gene's germline CDR1 is SEHNR and CDR2 FQNEAQ (reference sequence). V shed 5 bases and J shed 6 bases, with 18 bases lying between them. The CDR3 reads CASSPPGASRDTQYF. CDR3 nucleotide sequence: TGTGCCAGCAGCCCGCCGGGGGCGAGCAGGGATACGCAGTATTTT.

The rearrangement joins TRBV28 to TRBJ1-2; 9 nucleotides align to TRBD1. V was clipped by 5 bases and J by 6 bases; unmatched bases: 10. CDR1 MDHEN and CDR2 SYDVKM come from the germline V gene. The length of the CDR3 is 15 residues. The CDR3 here is CASSRGTGTIDGYTF. The CDR3 DNA reads TGTGCCAGCAGTCGCGGGACAGGGACTATAGATGGCTACACCTTC.

This clone was detected once. The chain is built from TRBV11-2 and TRBJ1-1, with D possibly matching TRBD1 (5 bases). Between the trimmed V and J ends, which lost 5 bases and 0 bases, there was a span of 13 bases. CDR3 length: 15 residues. Germline V gene lookup returns CDR1 SGHAT and CDR2 FQNNGV. CDR3 region: CASSRGGRMNTEAFF. In DNA, the CDR3 is TGTGCCAGCAGCCGCGGGGGAAGGATGAACACTGAAGCTTTCTTT.

This chain uses TRBV7-8 with TRBJ1-1, with D unresolved. The germline gives CDR1 SGHVS, CDR2 FQNEAQ. V dropped 5 bases and J dropped 6 bases, with 19 bases sitting between them. There are 15 residues in the CDR3. CDR3 nucleotides: TGTGCCAGCAGCACCGGGCCCTACCGAGGCGCTGAAGCTTTCTTT. Its protein is CASSTGPYRGAEAFF. Filled out from reference TRBV7-8 and TRBJ1-1, the complete variable domain reads GAGVSQSPRYKVAKRGQDVALRCDPISGHVSLFWYQQALGQGPEFLTYFQNEAQLDKSGLPSDRFFAERPEGSVSTLKIQRTQQEDSAVYLCASSTGPYRGAEAFFGQGTRLTVV.

This clone has just one count. The chain joins TRBV19 to TRBJ2-3; TRBD1 agrees at 8 bases. The CDR3 has 13 amino acids. V shed 5 bases, J shed 4 bases, and the junction held 2 bases outside the gene matches. The germline V gene encodes CDR1 LNHDA and CDR2 SQIVND (reference sequence). DNA of the CDR3: TGTGCCAGTAGTGCAGGGGGCGCAGATACGCAGTATTTT. It encodes CASSAGGADTQYF. Supplemented by reference TRBV19 and TRBJ2-3, the full variable domain reads DGGITQSPKYLFRKEGQNVTLSCEQNLNHDAMYWYRQDPGQGLRLIYYSQIVNDFQKGDIAEGYSVSREKKESFPLTVTSAQKNPTAFYLCASSAGGADTQYFGPGTRLTVL.

This chain joins TRBV19 and TRBJ2-6; either TRBD1 or TRBD2 may fit D (5 bases each). Germline assignment: CDR1 LNHDA and CDR2 SQIVND (reference sequence). Trimming cost V 1 base and J 4 bases, with 8 bases left between them. The CDR3 has 15 amino acids. The CDR3 is CASSIGGTGANVLTF. CDR3 bases: TGTGCCAGTAGTATAGGGGGGACCGGGGCCAACGTCCTGACTTTC.

The chain combines TRBV19 with TRBJ2-1; D might be TRBD2 (6 bases). Per germline, CDR1 LNHDA and CDR2 SQIVND (reference sequence). This CDR3 has 13 residues. Trimming left V 7 bases short and J 8 bases short, with 15 bases between. The CDR3 loop reads CASKGIGGHEQFF. CDR3 coding DNA: TGTGCCAGTAAGGGAATCGGGGGTCATGAGCAGTTCTTC.

This chain joins TRBV6-5 and TRBJ1-1; D call uncertain. V dropped 8 bases and J dropped 1 base, with 8 bases sitting between them. Germline lookup yields CDR1 MNHEY and CDR2 SVGAGI. The CDR3 contains 12 residues. CDR3 sequence: CASPDWNTEAFF. For the CDR3, the DNA is TGTGCCAGCCCCGACTGGAACACTGAAGCTTTCTTT.

Worth noting for this clone: This specimen includes other DNA sequences encoding the same CDR3. This chain links TRBV11-2 with TRBJ2-4; possible D gene TRBD1, 5 bases. With 5 bases removed from V and 4 bases from J, the gap between germline ends came to 15 bases. Germline V gene lookup returns CDR1 SGHAT and CDR2 FQNNGV. There are 15 residues in the CDR3. The CDR3 DNA is TGTGCCAGCAGCCTGTGGCAGGGATCTAAAAACATTCAGTACTTC. Protein sequence: CASSLWQGSKNIQYF.

This rearrangement joins TRBV19 to TRBJ2-1, with 10 bases fitting TRBD1. Germline CDR1 and CDR2: LNHDA and SQIVND (reference sequence). V shed 6 bases and J 7 bases; nucleotides not matched to a gene: 9. This CDR3 has 15 amino acids. The CDR3 is CASSKTRTGGNEQFF. The CDR3 nucleotides are TGTGCCAGTAGCAAAACAAGGACAGGGGGGAATGAGCAGTTCTTC.

The V and J genes are TRBV6-6 and TRBJ1-5; tentative D call: TRBD1 (6 bases). Between the trimmed V and J ends, which lost 6 bases and 5 bases, there was a span of 17 bases. This CDR3 region has 15 residues. Germline V gene lookup returns CDR1 MNHNY and CDR2 SVGAGI (reference sequence). CDR3 nucleotide sequence: TGTGCCAGCAGGACCCGGGGGGCTGCGGATCAGCCCCAGCATTTT. It codes for CASRTRGAADQPQHF.

This chain uses TRBV11-1 with TRBJ1-1; TRBD1 might be the D (6 bases). V was trimmed by 1 base and J by 1 base, leaving 19 bases between them. The germline gives CDR1 SGHAT, CDR2 FQDESV (reference sequence). The CDR3 runs to 18 residues. As DNA, the CDR3 is TGTGCCAGCAGCTTAGGGCGACAGATCAGGGGCCGGAACACTGAAGCTTTCTTT. This encodes CASSLGRQIRGRNTEAFF.